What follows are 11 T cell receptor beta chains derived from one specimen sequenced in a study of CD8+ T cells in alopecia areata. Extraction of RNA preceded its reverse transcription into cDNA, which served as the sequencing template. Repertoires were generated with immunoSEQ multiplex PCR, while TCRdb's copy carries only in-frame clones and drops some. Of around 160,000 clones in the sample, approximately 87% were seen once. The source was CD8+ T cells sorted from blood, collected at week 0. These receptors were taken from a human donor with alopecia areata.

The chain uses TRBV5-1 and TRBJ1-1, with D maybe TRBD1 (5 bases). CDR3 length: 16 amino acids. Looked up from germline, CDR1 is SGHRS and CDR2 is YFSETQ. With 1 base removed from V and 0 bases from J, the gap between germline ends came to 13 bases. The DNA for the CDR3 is TGCGCCAGCAGCTTGAACGGGGGACGGATGAACACTGAAGCTTTCTTT. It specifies CASSLNGGRMNTEAFF.

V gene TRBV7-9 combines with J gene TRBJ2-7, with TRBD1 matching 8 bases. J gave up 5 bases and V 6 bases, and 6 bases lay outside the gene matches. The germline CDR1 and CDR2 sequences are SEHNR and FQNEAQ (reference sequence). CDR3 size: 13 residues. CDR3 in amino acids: CASSRQGPDEQYF. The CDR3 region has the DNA TGTGCCAGCAGTCGACAGGGGCCTGACGAGCAGTACTTC.

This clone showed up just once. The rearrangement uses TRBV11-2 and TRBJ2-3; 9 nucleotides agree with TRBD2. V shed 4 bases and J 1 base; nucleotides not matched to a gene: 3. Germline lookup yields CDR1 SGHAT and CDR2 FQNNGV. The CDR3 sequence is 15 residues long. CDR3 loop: CASSSRLAGTDTQYF. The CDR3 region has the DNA TGTGCCAGCAGCTCAAGACTAGCGGGCACAGATACGCAGTATTTT.

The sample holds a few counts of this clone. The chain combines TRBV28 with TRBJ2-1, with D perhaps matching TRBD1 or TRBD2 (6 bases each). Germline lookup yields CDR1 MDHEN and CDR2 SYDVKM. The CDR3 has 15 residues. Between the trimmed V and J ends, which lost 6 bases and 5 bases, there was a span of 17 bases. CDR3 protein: CASSPKPEGDNEQFF. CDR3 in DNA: TGTGCCAGCAGCCCCAAGCCGGAGGGGGACAATGAGCAGTTCTTC.

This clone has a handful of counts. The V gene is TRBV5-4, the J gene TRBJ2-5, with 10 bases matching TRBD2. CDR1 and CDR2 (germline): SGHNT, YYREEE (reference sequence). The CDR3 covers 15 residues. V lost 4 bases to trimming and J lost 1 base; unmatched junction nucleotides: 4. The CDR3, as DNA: TGTGCCAGCAGCCAAGAGCGGGGGGGCCAAGAGACCCAGTACTTC. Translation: CASSQERGGQETQYF.

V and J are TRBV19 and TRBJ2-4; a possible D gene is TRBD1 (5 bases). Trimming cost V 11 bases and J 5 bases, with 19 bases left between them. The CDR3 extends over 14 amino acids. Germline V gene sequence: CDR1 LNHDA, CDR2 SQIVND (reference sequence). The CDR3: CAPKGQGGENIQYF. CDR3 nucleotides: TGTGCCCCCAAAGGGCAGGGTGGCGAAAACATTCAGTACTTC.

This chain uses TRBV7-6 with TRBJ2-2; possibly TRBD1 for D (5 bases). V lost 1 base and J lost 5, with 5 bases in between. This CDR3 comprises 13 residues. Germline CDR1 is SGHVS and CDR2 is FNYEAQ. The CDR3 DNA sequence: TGTGCCAGCAGCTTAGGACAGACCGGGGAGCTGTTTTTT. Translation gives CASSLGQTGELFF.

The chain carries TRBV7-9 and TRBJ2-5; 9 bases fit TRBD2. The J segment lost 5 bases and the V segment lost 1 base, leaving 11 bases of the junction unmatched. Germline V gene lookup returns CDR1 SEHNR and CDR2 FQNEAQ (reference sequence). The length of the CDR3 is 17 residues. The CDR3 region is CASSLDPGGRARETQYF. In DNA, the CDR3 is TGTGCCAGCAGCTTAGACCCGGGCGGGAGGGCCCGGGAGACCCAGTACTTC.

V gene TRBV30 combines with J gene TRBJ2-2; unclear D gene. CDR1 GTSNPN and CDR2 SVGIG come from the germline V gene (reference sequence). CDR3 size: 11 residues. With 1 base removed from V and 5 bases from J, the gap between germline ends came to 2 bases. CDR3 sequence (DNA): TGTGCCTGGAGTGCTACCGGGGAGCTGTTTTTT. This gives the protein CAWSATGELFF.

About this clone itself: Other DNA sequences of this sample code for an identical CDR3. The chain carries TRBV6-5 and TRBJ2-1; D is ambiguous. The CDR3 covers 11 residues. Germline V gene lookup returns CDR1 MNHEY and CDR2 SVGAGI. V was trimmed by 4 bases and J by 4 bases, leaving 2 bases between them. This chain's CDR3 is CASSLYNEQFF. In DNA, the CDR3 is TGTGCCAGCAGTTTATACAATGAGCAGTTCTTC.

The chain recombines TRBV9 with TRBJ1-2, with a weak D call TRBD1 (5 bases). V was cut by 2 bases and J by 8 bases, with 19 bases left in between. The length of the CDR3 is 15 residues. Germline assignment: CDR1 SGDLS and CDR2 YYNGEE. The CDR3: CASSVGGGDLGGYTF. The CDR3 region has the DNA TGTGCCAGCAGCGTCGGTGGAGGGGATCTCGGAGGCTACACCTTC.